A selection of T cell receptor beta chains follows, all from one sample in a study of cytomegalovirus exposure and HLA in healthy donors. Clones were sequenced by immunoSEQ multiplex PCR, and TCRdb holds only the in-frame ones, with some missing. The profile covers roughly 150,000 clones, with roughly three quarters appearing a single time and roughly 4% taken by the ten largest. The sample comprised PBMCs. These receptor sequences come from a man in his 60s in good health and CMV-seronegative. The CDR3 runs from the conserved cysteine through the conserved F or W. Each record gives: D gene, J gene, V gene, clone size, CDR3 DNA, CDR3 protein. A D gene is named only where the DNA matches it firmly. A clone size is listed for some rows: how often the clone was seen (once, few, many), or a class if it is expanded.

D gene: TRBD2
J gene: TRBJ2-3
V gene: TRBV7-2
clone size: NA
CDR3 DNA: TGTGCCAGCAGCCGGGAGCGGGAGTCAGATACGCAGTATTTT
CDR3 protein: CASSRERESDTQYF

D gene: NA
J gene: TRBJ1-2
V gene: TRBV28
clone size: NA
CDR3 DNA: TGTGCCAGCAGTCTGACACCGATATACTCTAACTATGGCTACACCTTC
CDR3 protein: CASSLTPIYSNYGYTF

D gene: NA
J gene: TRBJ1-4
V gene: TRBV6-4
clone size: NA
CDR3 DNA: TGTGCCAGTAGAAGGTCGGACACCGGGGGAATTAATGAAAAACTGTTTTTT
CDR3 protein: CASRRSDTGGINEKLFF

D gene: NA
J gene: TRBJ2-2
V gene: TRBV11-3
clone size: NA
CDR3 DNA: TGTGCCAGCAGCAACCCCTTCGCGGACACCGGGGAGCTGTTTTTT
CDR3 protein: CASSNPFADTGELFF

D gene: TRBD1
J gene: TRBJ2-7
V gene: TRBV6-5
clone size: few
CDR3 DNA: TGTGCCAGCAGGGAGGGACAGGGTCCATCCTACGAGCAGTACTTC
CDR3 protein: CASREGQGPSYEQYF

D gene: NA
J gene: TRBJ2-2
V gene: TRBV30
clone size: few
CDR3 DNA: TGTGCCTGGAGTACCAGACACTGGAACACCGGGGAGCTGTTTTTT
CDR3 protein: CAWSTRHWNTGELFF

D gene: TRBD2
J gene: TRBJ2-2
V gene: TRBV27
clone size: NA
CDR3 DNA: TGTGCCAGCAGTCTGGCCCTTTACCCGGGACTAGCGGGAGGGCCGGACACCGGGGAGCTGTTTTTT
CDR3 protein: CASSLALYPGLAGGPDTGELFF

D gene: TRBD1
J gene: TRBJ1-4
V gene: TRBV14
clone size: NA
CDR3 DNA: TGTGCCAGCTCCCGGGACAGGGGGCATAGTAATGAAAAACTGTTTTTT
CDR3 protein: CASSRDRGHSNEKLFF

D gene: NA
J gene: TRBJ1-5
V gene: TRBV7-8
clone size: once
CDR3 DNA: TGTGCCAGCAGCTTACAGGGAAGTGGGTCCCAGCATTTT
CDR3 protein: CASSLQGSGSQHF

D gene: NA
J gene: TRBJ2-1
V gene: TRBV21-1
clone size: few
CDR3 DNA: TGTGCCAGCAGCAAACCTGGACTAGCGGGAGTCCACAATGAGCAGTTCTTC
CDR3 protein: CASSKPGLAGVHNEQFF

D gene: NA
J gene: TRBJ2-3
V gene: TRBV7-7
clone size: NA
CDR3 DNA: TGTGCCAGCAGCTTAGGGGAGAGAGATACGCAGTATTTT
CDR3 protein: CASSLGERDTQYF

D gene: TRBD2
J gene: TRBJ2-1
V gene: TRBV6-1
clone size: NA
CDR3 DNA: TGTGCCAGCAGTGAAACACTGGGACTAGCAATTAGGAGTCTCAATGAGCAGTTCTTC
CDR3 protein: CASSETLGLAIRSLNEQFF

D gene: NA
J gene: TRBJ1-1
V gene: TRBV6-5
clone size: NA
CDR3 DNA: TGTGCCAGCAGTCTTGTCGAGCGCGCTGAAGCTTTCTTT
CDR3 protein: CASSLVERAEAFF

D gene: NA
J gene: TRBJ2-4
V gene: TRBV5-1
clone size: NA
CDR3 DNA: TGCGCCAGCAGCTCAGACAGCCTAGCCAAAAACATTCAGTACTTC
CDR3 protein: CASSSDSLAKNIQYF

D gene: TRBD1
J gene: TRBJ1-2
V gene: TRBV4-3
clone size: NA
CDR3 DNA: TGCGCCAGCAGCCATGTAGACAGGGGCAGCAACTATGGCTACACCTTC
CDR3 protein: CASSHVDRGSNYGYTF

D gene: NA
J gene: TRBJ1-3
V gene: TRBV25-1
clone size: NA
CDR3 DNA: TGTGCCAGCAGTGTGGGGGGGGTAGCTGGAAACACCATATATTTT
CDR3 protein: CASSVGGVAGNTIYF

D gene: NA
J gene: TRBJ1-5
V gene: TRBV19
clone size: NA
CDR3 DNA: TGTGCCAGTAGTATAGCCGGGTCCAGATTGTCCCAGCATTTT
CDR3 protein: CASSIAGSRLSQHF

D gene: NA
J gene: TRBJ2-5
V gene: TRBV18
clone size: NA
CDR3 DNA: TGTGCCAGCTCACCCGAACAGCAAGAGACCCAGTACTTC
CDR3 protein: CASSPEQQETQYF

D gene: TRBD1
J gene: TRBJ1-6
V gene: TRBV27
clone size: NA
CDR3 DNA: TGTGCCAGCAGCACTAACAGGGGGCGCTTGATCTTGGATAATTCACCCCTCCACTTT
CDR3 protein: CASSTNRGRLILDNSPLHF

D gene: NA
J gene: TRBJ2-3
V gene: TRBV9
clone size: NA
CDR3 DNA: TGTGCCAGCAGCGTAGGGGAGCTCCCAGGTACGCAGTATTTT
CDR3 protein: CASSVGELPGTQYF

D gene: NA
J gene: TRBJ1-4
V gene: TRBV6-1
clone size: NA
CDR3 DNA: TGTGCCAGCAGTGAGTCACTGGGGGGGGAAAAACTGTTTTTT
CDR3 protein: CASSESLGGEKLFF

D gene: NA
J gene: TRBJ1-4
V gene: TRBV15
clone size: few
CDR3 DNA: TGTGCCACCAGCAGCTCTTCAGGGAAACCTGAAAAACTGTTTTTT
CDR3 protein: CATSSSSGKPEKLFF

D gene: TRBD1
J gene: TRBJ1-2
V gene: TRBV4-3
clone size: few
CDR3 DNA: TGCGCCAGCAGCCAAGATCCCGGGACAGGCTATGGCTACACCTTC
CDR3 protein: CASSQDPGTGYGYTF

D gene: TRBD1
J gene: TRBJ2-6
V gene: TRBV13
clone size: NA
CDR3 DNA: TGTGCCAGCAGTCGACAGGGTCCTCTAAGCTCTGGGGCCAACGTCCTGACTTTC
CDR3 protein: CASSRQGPLSSGANVLTF

D gene: NA
J gene: TRBJ2-7
V gene: TRBV6-1
clone size: NA
CDR3 DNA: TGTGCCGGCAGTGAGGGCTGGGGGCCCTCCTACGAGCAGTACTTC
CDR3 protein: CAGSEGWGPSYEQYF

D gene: TRBD1
J gene: TRBJ2-7
V gene: TRBV19
clone size: NA
CDR3 DNA: TGTGCCACCCGACAGGGTTGGGGGACGGGCGAGCAGTACTTC
CDR3 protein: CATRQGWGTGEQYF

D gene: NA
J gene: TRBJ2-7
V gene: TRBV6-1
clone size: NA
CDR3 DNA: TGTGCCAGCAGTGACGCCTGGCTGCGGAGAGAGCAGTACTTC
CDR3 protein: CASSDAWLRREQYF

D gene: NA
J gene: TRBJ2-1
V gene: TRBV7-2
clone size: NA
CDR3 DNA: TGTGCCAGCAGTTTACAGGGCGGTGAGCAGTTCTTC
CDR3 protein: CASSLQGGEQFF

D gene: TRBD1
J gene: TRBJ2-7
V gene: TRBV5-1
clone size: NA
CDR3 DNA: TGCGCCAGCAGCCTCCGTCCCGGGACAGGGATTAGGAACGAGCAGTACTTC
CDR3 protein: CASSLRPGTGIRNEQYF

D gene: TRBD2
J gene: TRBJ2-3
V gene: TRBV10-3
clone size: NA
CDR3 DNA: TGTGCCATCAGTGAGTCGGGCACTAGCGGAGGCGGGCGGGATACGCAGTATTTT
CDR3 protein: CAISESGTSGGGRDTQYF

D gene: TRBD1
J gene: TRBJ2-7
V gene: TRBV5-1
clone size: NA
CDR3 DNA: TGCGCCAGCAGCTTGGCCTTGGACAGGGTCTCCTACGAGCAGTACTTC
CDR3 protein: CASSLALDRVSYEQYF

D gene: TRBD1
J gene: TRBJ2-5
V gene: TRBV10-3
clone size: NA
CDR3 DNA: TGTGCCATCAGCGGACAGGCGCTCCAAGAGACCCAGTACTTC
CDR3 protein: CAISGQALQETQYF

D gene: NA
J gene: TRBJ1-1
V gene: TRBV28
clone size: NA
CDR3 DNA: TGTGCCAGCAGTTTACTACTTCCAGGAGGGAGGACTGAAGCTTTCTTT
CDR3 protein: CASSLLLPGGRTEAFF

D gene: NA
J gene: TRBJ2-2
V gene: TRBV19
clone size: NA
CDR3 DNA: TGTGCCAGTAGTATAGGGCCCTCGGGGATGTTGAACACCGGGGAGCTGTTTTTT
CDR3 protein: CASSIGPSGMLNTGELFF

D gene: TRBD2
J gene: TRBJ2-7
V gene: TRBV25-1
clone size: few
CDR3 DNA: TGTGCCAGCAGTGAATACCCAGCGGGAGGGCCCTCCTACGAGCAGTACTTC
CDR3 protein: CASSEYPAGGPSYEQYF

D gene: TRBD2
J gene: TRBJ2-7
V gene: TRBV5-6
clone size: NA
CDR3 DNA: TGTGCCAGCAGCTTCCGCGCTAGCGGGAGGGGTGAGCAGTACTTC
CDR3 protein: CASSFRASGRGEQYF

D gene: TRBD2
J gene: TRBJ2-1
V gene: TRBV19
clone size: NA
CDR3 DNA: TGTGCCAGTAGTATAACGGGAGGAAATGAGCAGTTCTTC
CDR3 protein: CASSITGGNEQFF

D gene: NA
J gene: TRBJ1-3
V gene: TRBV5-1
clone size: few
CDR3 DNA: TGCGCCAGCAGCTTGTCAGGGGCCGCAGCTGGAAACACCATATATTTT
CDR3 protein: CASSLSGAAAGNTIYF

D gene: TRBD2
J gene: TRBJ2-7
V gene: TRBV28
clone size: NA
CDR3 DNA: TGTGCCAGCAAGAAGGAAGCGGGAGACCGCGAGCAGTACTTC
CDR3 protein: CASKKEAGDREQYF

D gene: TRBD1
J gene: TRBJ1-3
V gene: TRBV6-1
clone size: NA
CDR3 DNA: TGTGCCAGCAGAGAAGGAAAGGGACAGGGCCGCTCTGGAAACACCATATATTTT
CDR3 protein: CASREGKGQGRSGNTIYF

D gene: NA
J gene: TRBJ1-3
V gene: TRBV30
clone size: NA
CDR3 DNA: TGTGCCTGGACAGGGGACTCTGGAAACACCATATATTTT
CDR3 protein: CAWTGDSGNTIYF

D gene: TRBD1
J gene: TRBJ1-2
V gene: TRBV6-1
clone size: NA
CDR3 DNA: TGTGCCAGCAGTGAAGCGGCCGGACAGGGGAACTATGGCTACACCTTC
CDR3 protein: CASSEAAGQGNYGYTF

D gene: TRBD1
J gene: TRBJ2-5
V gene: TRBV5-5
clone size: NA
CDR3 DNA: TGTGCCAGCACCTATACAGGACAGGGCTGGGCAGAGACCCAGTACTTC
CDR3 protein: CASTYTGQGWAETQYF

D gene: NA
J gene: TRBJ1-2
V gene: TRBV7-2
clone size: NA
CDR3 DNA: TGTGCCAGCAGCTTAGTTCCAGGGTCCTATGGCTACACCTTC
CDR3 protein: CASSLVPGSYGYTF

D gene: TRBD1
J gene: TRBJ1-1
V gene: TRBV5-1
clone size: NA
CDR3 DNA: TGCGCCAGCAGCGTGGAAACAGGGGCGAACACTGAAGCTTTCTTT
CDR3 protein: CASSVETGANTEAFF

D gene: NA
J gene: TRBJ2-1
V gene: TRBV10-3
clone size: few
CDR3 DNA: TGTGCCATCAGTGAGGTCCAAGGGCGGGATGAGCAGTTCTTC
CDR3 protein: CAISEVQGRDEQFF

D gene: TRBD2
J gene: TRBJ2-1
V gene: TRBV25-1
clone size: NA
CDR3 DNA: TGTGCCAGCAGTGTATCGGGAGCGGGGGAGACTGAGCAGTTCTTC
CDR3 protein: CASSVSGAGETEQFF

D gene: NA
J gene: TRBJ1-1
V gene: TRBV29-1
clone size: few
CDR3 DNA: TGCAGCGTGGGAGGGGGAGGAATGAACACTGAAGCTTTCTTT
CDR3 protein: CSVGGGGMNTEAFF

D gene: TRBD2
J gene: TRBJ2-1
V gene: TRBV5-1
clone size: once
CDR3 DNA: TGCGCCAGCAGCTTGGTAGCGGGGACCTACAATGAGCAGTTCTTC
CDR3 protein: CASSLVAGTYNEQFF

D gene: NA
J gene: TRBJ2-7
V gene: TRBV6-5
clone size: few
CDR3 DNA: TGTGCCAGCAGGAATCCCGAGAACGAGCAGTACTTC
CDR3 protein: CASRNPENEQYF

D gene: NA
J gene: TRBJ1-6
V gene: TRBV7-9
clone size: NA
CDR3 DNA: TGTGCCAGCAGCTTGAGTGGAGGCTCCTATAATTCACCCCTCCACTTT
CDR3 protein: CASSLSGGSYNSPLHF

D gene: TRBD1
J gene: TRBJ2-7
V gene: TRBV18
clone size: NA
CDR3 DNA: TGTGCCAGCTCACCGATGGACAGGGGAATTTTGGAGGAGCAGTACTTC
CDR3 protein: CASSPMDRGILEEQYF

D gene: NA
J gene: TRBJ2-7
V gene: TRBV28
clone size: once
CDR3 DNA: TGTGCCAGCAGTGTCGGCTACGAGCAGTACTTC
CDR3 protein: CASSVGYEQYF